This TCR beta chain was observed in a study of blood T cell repertoires in COVID-19. Patients in Seattle were enrolled during active infection, then followed longitudinally. Methods used by the authors: Reference gene primers were amplified, and this amplification served to estimate nucleated cell counts. This table comes from immunoSEQ multiplex PCR, and its TCRdb copy is limited to in-frame clones, with some not included. That table is the source of V, J and clone size, and D and trimming were worked out from the DNA. The data show about 220,000 clones, roughly 80% seen once. There are 15 residues in the CDR3. Trimming cost V 2 bases and J 3 bases; bases outside gene matches: 5. The germline V gene encodes CDR1 MNHEY and CDR2 SVGEGT.

Sequences were obtained from peripheral blood. The receptor was isolated from a woman in her seventies with COVID-19, enrolled during active disease. V is TRBV6-2 or TRBV6-3 and J is TRBJ2-3; 7 positions agree with TRBD1. The CDR3 here is CASSYVGQPTDTQYF. DNA for the CDR3: TGTGCCAGCAGTTACGTGGGACAGCCTACAGATACGCAGTATTTT.